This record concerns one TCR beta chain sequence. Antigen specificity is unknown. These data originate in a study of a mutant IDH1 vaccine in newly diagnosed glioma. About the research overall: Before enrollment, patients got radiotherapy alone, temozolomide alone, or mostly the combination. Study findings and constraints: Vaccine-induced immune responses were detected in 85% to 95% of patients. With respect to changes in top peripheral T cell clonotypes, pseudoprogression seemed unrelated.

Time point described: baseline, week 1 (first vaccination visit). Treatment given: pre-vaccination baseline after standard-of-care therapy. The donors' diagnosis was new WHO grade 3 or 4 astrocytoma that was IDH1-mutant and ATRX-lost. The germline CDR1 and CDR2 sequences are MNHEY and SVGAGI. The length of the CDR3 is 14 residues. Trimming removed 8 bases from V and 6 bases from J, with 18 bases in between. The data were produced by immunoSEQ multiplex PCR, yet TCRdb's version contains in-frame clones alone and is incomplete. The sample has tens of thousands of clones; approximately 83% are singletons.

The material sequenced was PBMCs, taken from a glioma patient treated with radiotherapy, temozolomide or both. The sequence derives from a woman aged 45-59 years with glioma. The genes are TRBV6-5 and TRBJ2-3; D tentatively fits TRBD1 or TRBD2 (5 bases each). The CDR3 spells CASSGPVGADTQYF. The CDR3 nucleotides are TGTGCCAGCTCCGGCCCGGTCGGGGCGGATACGCAGTATTTT.